The 5 T cell receptor beta chains presented below share a single source sample, sequenced in a study of OX40 agonist ivuxolimab in advanced cancers. The library was generated by the immunoSEQ multiplex PCR assay. TCRdb obtained this table from immuneACCESS and retained in-frame rearrangements with V and J assigned. These tables miss some clones; where compared with another copy, unresolved V genes account for less than half of the shortfall, and the remainder is unexplained. The sample contains tens of thousands of clones, 80% to 90% of them found a single time. The top ten clones comprise roughly 12% of the sample. The material sequenced was CD4+ or CD8+ T cells sorted from blood, taken in a trial of the OX40 agonist ivuxolimab. These receptors were collected from an adult with an advanced solid tumor such as melanoma, head and neck, liver or kidney cancer.

The chain employs TRBV19 and TRBJ2-2; TRBD1 agrees at 12 bases. The CDR3 consists of 15 residues. Germline V CDR1 and CDR2: LNHDA, SQIVND (reference sequence). Losses at the gene ends were 6 bases for V and 6 bases for J; bases not matched to a gene: 5. CDR3 nucleotide sequence: TGTGCCAGTAGACTCGGGACAGGGGGCCCCGGGGAGCTGTTTTTT. Translated, it gives CASRLGTGGPGELFF.

V gene TRBV6-1 combines with J gene TRBJ1-5; TRBD1 matches at 8 bases. V was pared by 2 bases and J by 7 bases, with 7 bases of the junction left unmatched. Germline V gene sequence: CDR1 MNHNS, CDR2 SASEGT. The CDR3 consists of 15 residues. The chain's CDR3 is CASSESDRVFQPQHF. DNA of the CDR3: TGTGCCAGCAGTGAATCGGACAGGGTCTTCCAGCCCCAGCATTTT.

The V gene is TRBV9, the J gene TRBJ1-2; the D is unclear. CDR3 length: 12 residues. The germline V gene has CDR1 SGDLS and CDR2 YYNGEE. V lost 5 bases and J 3 bases, leaving 8 bases between the germline ends. Here the CDR3 DNA reads TGTGCCAGCAGAGGTTTAGACTATGGCTACACCTTC. Translating gives CASRGLDYGYTF. The full variable domain, its missing parts supplied by reference TRBV9 and TRBJ1-2, is DSGVTQTPKHLITATGQRVTLRCSPRSGDLSVYWYQQSLDQGLQFLIQYYNGEERAKGNILERFSAQQFPDLHSELNLSSLELGDSALYFCASRGLDYGYTFGSGTRLTVV.

This clone was detected only a few times. The rearrangement uses TRBV11-2 and TRBJ1-1; D remains unclear. Between the trimmed V and J ends, which lost 4 bases and 1 base, there was a span of 7 bases. This CDR3 has 13 residues. CDR1 is SGHAT, CDR2 FQNNGV, per germline. The CDR3 spells CASSWPGNTEAFF. Here the CDR3 DNA reads TGTGCCAGCAGCTGGCCGGGGAACACTGAAGCTTTCTTT. Looking up the rest from reference TRBV11-2 and TRBJ1-1 gives the full variable domain: EAGVAQSPRYKIIEKRQSVAFWCNPISGHATLYWYQQILGQGPKLLIQFQNNGVVDDSQLPKDRFSAERLKGVDSTLKIQPAKLEDSAVYLCASSWPGNTEAFFGQGTRLTVV.

The V and J genes are TRBV14 and TRBJ2-2, with unresolved D. Germline V gene lookup returns CDR1 SGHDN and CDR2 FVKESK. The ends were cut back, 3 bases at V and 1 base at J, with 6 bases in the middle. This CDR3 region has 14 residues. CDR3 residues: CASSHRLNTGELFF. DNA for the CDR3: TGTGCCAGCAGCCACAGATTGAACACCGGGGAGCTGTTTTTT.